These 26 T cell receptor beta chains were sequenced from one sample in a study of shared clonotypes between healthy human individuals (TCRdb year 2020). The protocol used for the library was the immunoSEQ multiplex PCR assay. TCRdb provides this immuneACCESS table in a form limited to in-frame rearrangements. Some clones are lacking; in checked studies, under half of them reflect an unresolved V gene, and why the rest are absent is not known. This sample is represented by around 560,000 clones; about 95% of them were singletons. About 0.11% of the sample goes to the ten largest clones. CD8 naive samples consisted of CD45RO-negative cells that were positively selected for CCR7, yielding a CD45RA+CCR7+ population without TemRA cells. Input material: naive CD8+ T cells sorted from blood. Sample cell subset or site, as interpreted from the label and publication: CD45RA+CCR7+. The receptors originated from a woman under 40 in good health.

The rearrangement uses TRBV7-2 and TRBJ2-7, with 9 bases that match TRBD1. The length of the CDR3 is 16 residues. Germline-derived CDR1 and CDR2 are SGHTA and FQGNSA. V gave up 5 bases and J gave up 1 base; unmatched junction bases: 9. The CDR3 here is CASSLTGGSRSYEQYF. Written as DNA, the CDR3 is TGTGCCAGCAGCCTTACAGGGGGCAGTAGGTCCTACGAGCAGTACTTC.

The CDR3 region is CASSLGTGPYSNQPQHF. The CDR3 DNA is TGTGCCAGCAGCTTAGGGACAGGGCCATATAGCAATCAGCCCCAGCATTTT. V and J are TRBV7-6 and TRBJ1-5; TRBD1 matches at 8 bases. CDR1 and CDR2 from the germline V gene are SGHVS and FNYEAQ. The CDR3 covers 17 residues. The J segment lost 0 bases and the V segment lost 1 base, leaving 5 bases of the junction unmatched.

The rearrangement uses TRBV27 and TRBJ2-7; D unresolved. V was pared by 0 bases and J by 5 bases, with 5 bases between. CDR3 length: 12 amino acids. CDR1 is MNHEY and CDR2 is SMNVEV in the germline V gene (reference sequence). The CDR3 nucleotides are TGTGCCAGCAGTTTATCCCCCCACGAGCAGTACTTC. Translated: CASSLSPHEQYF.

There are a few counts of this clone. This chain connects TRBV7-9 to TRBJ1-3, with a weak D call TRBD1 (5 bases). Germline V gene lookup returns CDR1 SEHNR and CDR2 FQNEAQ (reference sequence). The CDR3 has 16 residues. Deletions cut 7 bases from V and 4 bases from J, with 20 bases between. DNA for the CDR3: TGTGCCAGCACAACAGACCTGGGACTTCGGGGAAACACCATATATTTT. It is translated as CASTTDLGLRGNTIYF.

This clone was picked up one time. The chain uses TRBV5-1 and TRBJ2-1; 12 bases line up with TRBD2. The length of the CDR3 is 15 residues. The germline CDR1 and CDR2 sequences are SGHRS and YFSETQ. V gave up 3 bases and J gave up 8 bases; unmatched junction bases: 6. The CDR3 DNA is TGCGCCAGCAGCTCGACTAGCGGGAGAATCGATGAGCAGTTCTTC. Its translation is CASSSTSGRIDEQFF.

The chain couples TRBV7-8 to TRBJ1-4; D uncertain. V was trimmed by 0 bases and J by 4 bases, leaving 9 bases between them. CDR3 size: 15 residues. In germline, CDR1 is SGHVS, CDR2 FQNEAQ. CDR3 residues: CASSLAGPGNEKLFF. CDR3 coding DNA: TGTGCCAGCAGCTTAGCAGGGCCTGGTAATGAAAAACTGTTTTTT.

This chain joins TRBV5-6 and TRBJ2-7, with D hard to call. CDR1 and CDR2 from the germline V gene are SGHDT and YYEEEE. Between the trimmed V and J ends, which lost 3 bases and 2 bases, there was a span of 9 bases. The CDR3 sequence is 13 residues long. The CDR3 region is CASSWRETYEQYF. CDR3 DNA sequence: TGTGCCAGCAGCTGGAGAGAAACCTACGAGCAGTACTTC.

The rearrangement links TRBV11-2 to TRBJ2-7; no reliable D call. Trimming pared 3 bases from V and 5 bases from J, leaving 17 bases between. Looked up from germline, CDR1 is SGHAT and CDR2 is FQNNGV. This CDR3 spans 15 amino acids. DNA of the CDR3: TGTGCCAGCAGCTTCCCGTTCGGTAAAAGCCACGAGCAGTACTTC. Translated: CASSFPFGKSHEQYF.

The chain recombines TRBV13 with TRBJ2-7; TRBD1 might be the D (6 bases). V was pared by 5 bases and J by 5 bases, with 16 bases between. This CDR3 has 14 residues. In germline, CDR1 is PRHDT, CDR2 FYEKMQ (reference sequence). The CDR3 DNA reads as TGTGCCAGCAGCCGTGACAGGTTCGTTCACGAGCAGTACTTC. Translated: CASSRDRFVHEQYF.

The rearrangement joins TRBV19 to TRBJ2-3; the D gene is possibly TRBD1 (7 bases). CDR1 is LNHDA, CDR2 SQIVND, per germline (reference sequence). V lost 5 bases and J lost 1, with 19 bases in between. CDR3 length equals 17 residues. The CDR3 loop reads CASSPKVGGGGTDTQYF. Here the CDR3 DNA reads TGTGCCAGTAGTCCAAAAGTAGGAGGGGGCGGCACAGATACGCAGTATTTT.

The chain couples TRBV5-6 to TRBJ2-7, with 8 bases fitting TRBD2. J gave up 7 bases and V 4 bases, and 16 bases lay outside the gene matches. Germline V gives CDR1 SGHDT, CDR2 YYEEEE. CDR3 length: 16 amino acids. The CDR3 region is CASSITSGDIGGEQYF. As DNA, the CDR3 is TGTGCCAGCAGCATAACTAGCGGAGATATCGGTGGGGAGCAGTACTTC.

This clone came up once. The J gene is TRBJ1-1, the V gene TRBV6-6, with 7 nucleotides matching TRBD1. The J segment lost 5 bases and the V segment lost 9 bases, leaving 6 bases of the junction unmatched. The CDR3 totals 12 residues. From germline, CDR1 is MNHNY and CDR2 SVGAGI (reference sequence). CDR3 amino acids: CASSDRETEAFF. In DNA, the CDR3 is TGTGCCAGTTCCGACAGGGAAACTGAAGCTTTCTTT.

This sequence joins TRBV7-9 and TRBJ2-3; D is possibly TRBD2 (6 bases). The germline V and J ends were trimmed by 0 bases and 1 base, with 11 bases remaining between them. The germline CDR1 and CDR2 sequences are SEHNR and FQNEAQ (reference sequence). The CDR3 consists of 16 residues. For the CDR3, the DNA is TGTGCCAGCAGCTTAGCTAGCGGTGAACGCACAGATACGCAGTATTTT. It encodes CASSLASGERTDTQYF.

This clone was counted only a few times. The CDR3 DNA follows: TGTGCCAGCAGCATACTCTATGGCTACACCTTC. As protein: CASSILYGYTF. The chain couples TRBV21-1 to TRBJ1-2. TRBV21-1 is a documented pseudogene. CDR3 size: 11 residues.

This chain links TRBV7-9 with TRBJ2-7; 7 nucleotides match TRBD1. CDR3 length: 12 amino acids. V dropped 6 bases and J dropped 7; count of bases not matched to a gene: 6. Germline loops: CDR1 SEHNR, CDR2 FQNEAQ (reference sequence). This chain's CDR3 is CASRHTGEEQYF. The CDR3 DNA sequence: TGTGCCAGCAGACATACAGGGGAAGAGCAGTACTTC.

V usage is TRBV6-5 and J usage is TRBJ1-2; D gene unclear. The CDR3 has 16 amino acids. Trimming left V 0 bases short and J 2 bases short, with 13 bases between. Germline assignment: CDR1 MNHEY and CDR2 SVGAGI. DNA for the CDR3: TGTGCCAGCAGTTACTCGTCAGGAGAAAGGAACTATGGCTACACCTTC. It translates to CASSYSSGERNYGYTF.

This rearrangement joins TRBV7-6 to TRBJ2-5; tentative D call: TRBD1 (6 bases). CDR3 length: 16 amino acids. Trimming stripped 5 bases from V and 0 bases from J, with 16 bases between. Germline values: CDR1 SGHVS, CDR2 FNYEAQ. The CDR3: CASSPNRDKDQETQYF. The DNA for the CDR3 is TGTGCCAGCAGCCCAAACCGGGACAAGGACCAAGAGACCCAGTACTTC.

The chain employs TRBV13 and TRBJ2-1, with TRBD2 matching over 13 bases. V was pared by 4 bases and J by 9 bases, with 9 bases of the junction left unmatched. Germline V gene lookup returns CDR1 PRHDT and CDR2 FYEKMQ (reference sequence). This CDR3 has 16 amino acids. As DNA, the CDR3 is TGTGCCAGCAGCTACCCACTAGCGGGAGGGAACGTTGAGCAGTTCTTC. This sequence encodes CASSYPLAGGNVEQFF.

The rearrangement uses TRBV11-3 and TRBJ1-5; TRBD1 is a possible D gene (5 bases). CDR3 length: 15 residues. The V end lost 5 bases, the J end lost 5 bases, and 16 bases lay between the germline ends. Per germline, CDR1 SGHNT and CDR2 YENEEA. This chain's CDR3 is CASSPGPRFDQPQHF. CDR3 coding DNA: TGTGCCAGCAGCCCGGGACCAAGATTTGATCAGCCCCAGCATTTT.

V is TRBV4-1 and J is TRBJ2-5, with 7 bases that match TRBD2. The end of the DNA fits TRBJ2-7 better, so the J call may be wrong. The CDR3 is made up of 18 amino acids. CDR1 is MGHRA and CDR2 is YSYEKL in the germline V gene. DNA for the CDR3: TGCGCCAGCAGCCCCACCCGGGGGGAGCGGGGACCGACCTACGAGCAGTACTTC. This gives the protein CASSPTRGERGPTYEQYF.

V and J are TRBV16 and TRBJ2-1; TRBD2 matches 10 bases. J was trimmed by 0 bases and V by 4 bases; bases with no gene match: 9. Germline V gene sequence: CDR1 KGHSY, CDR2 FQNENV. This CDR3 region has 18 residues. This CDR3 is CASSPAGLAASSYNEQFF. CDR3 nucleotides: TGTGCCAGCAGCCCGGCTGGACTAGCGGCCAGCTCCTACAATGAGCAGTTCTTC.

The CDR3 DNA follows: TGTGCGTCGCCGGGACAGGGGGCATCCGGGGAGCTGTTTTTT. As protein: CASPGQGASGELFF. This chain connects TRBV30 to TRBJ2-2; 12 positions match TRBD1. Germline V lookup: CDR1 GTSNPN, CDR2 SVGIG (reference sequence). The CDR3 contains 14 residues.

The CDR3 here is CAWGTAGEQYF. CDR3 coding DNA: TGTGCCTGGGGGACAGCTGGGGAGCAGTACTTC. The chain has TRBV30 and TRBJ2-7; 7 bases map to TRBD1. This CDR3 region has 11 residues. The V and J ends lost 5 bases and 7 bases, in that order; junction bases with no gene match: 5. The germline CDR1 and CDR2 sequences are GTSNPN and SVGIG (reference sequence).

The chain links TRBV14 to TRBJ2-7; D perhaps matches TRBD2 (5 bases). V shed 0 bases and J shed 9 bases, with 21 bases lying between them. Per the germline V gene, CDR1 is SGHDN and CDR2 is FVKESK. There are 16 residues in the CDR3. CDR3: CASSQDPRGLLSRQYF. The CDR3 region has the DNA TGTGCCAGCAGCCAAGATCCTCGAGGACTGCTGTCGAGGCAGTACTTC.

The chain links TRBV6-1 to TRBJ2-7, with D possibly TRBD2 on 6 matching bases. With 6 bases removed from V and 6 bases from J, the gap between germline ends came to 15 bases. The CDR3 is 13 amino acids. Per the germline V gene, CDR1 is MNHNS and CDR2 is SASEGT. CDR3 in amino acids: CASSGGMVLEQYF. CDR3 bases: TGTGCCAGCAGCGGCGGGATGGTCCTCGAGCAGTACTTC.

The chain has TRBV28 and TRBJ2-7; D ambiguous. This CDR3 comprises 14 residues. Trimming pared 6 bases from V and 2 bases from J, leaving 14 bases between. CDR1 MDHEN and CDR2 SYDVKM come from the germline V gene. The CDR3 sequence: CASSIPGDPYEQYF. DNA of the CDR3: TGTGCCAGCAGCATCCCGGGTGACCCCTACGAGCAGTACTTC.